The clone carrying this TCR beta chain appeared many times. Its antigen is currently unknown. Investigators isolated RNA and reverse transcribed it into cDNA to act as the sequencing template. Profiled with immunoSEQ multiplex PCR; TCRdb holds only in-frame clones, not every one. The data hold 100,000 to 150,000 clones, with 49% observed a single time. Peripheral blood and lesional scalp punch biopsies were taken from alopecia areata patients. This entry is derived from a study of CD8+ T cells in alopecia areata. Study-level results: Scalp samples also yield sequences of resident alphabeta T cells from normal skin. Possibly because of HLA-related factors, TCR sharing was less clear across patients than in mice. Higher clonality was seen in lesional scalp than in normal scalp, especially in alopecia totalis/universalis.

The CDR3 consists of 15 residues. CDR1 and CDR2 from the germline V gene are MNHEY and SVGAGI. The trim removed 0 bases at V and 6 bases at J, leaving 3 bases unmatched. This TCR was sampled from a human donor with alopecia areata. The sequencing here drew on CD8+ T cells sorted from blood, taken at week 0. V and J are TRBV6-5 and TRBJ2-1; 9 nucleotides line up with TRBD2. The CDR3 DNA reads TGTGCCAGCAGTTACTCGAGTAGCGGGGGCAATGAGCAGTTCTTC. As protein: CASSYSSSGGNEQFF.